This T cell receptor (beta chain) comes out of a study of CD8 T cells in ankylosing spondylitis (TCRdb year 2017). For the wider study: The study set out to find disease-linked TCR variants by profiling T cell receptor beta repertoires in ankylosing spondylitis patients and healthy donors. The full study cohort was made up of about 25 ankylosing spondylitis patients and fewer than 120 healthy donors. Peripheral blood samples were taken, and synovial fluid was additionally collected from ankylosing spondylitis patients. Paper-wide results and their limitations: A TCR beta motif made up of several highly homologous amino acid variants appeared to be characteristic of blood from ankylosing spondylitis patients. Significant enrichment of the disease-linked clones was reported in matched synovial fluid samples from ankylosing spondylitis patients. Some of the motif variants had been reported before in the synovial fluid and blood of reactive arthritis patients, a finding that suggests common disease-initiation mechanisms. In peripheral blood, the disease-linked clones were found at relatively low frequencies and had a CD8+ phenotype.

The sample was run on an Illumina HiSeq 2500. TCR beta libraries were prepared by quantitative 5'-RACE with molecular barcodes. In the original analysis: Disease-linked TCR variants were identified with a new computational method built on a probabilistic model of VDJ rearrangement. TCRdb ran its own pipeline on the public reads, namely fastp trimming at Q25 and MiXCR clone calling, and kept in-frame beta chains. Every CDR3 protein is listed once, alongside the most common genes and DNA of its rows. What appears here as the V and J calls and clone size reflects TCRdb's work, not the paper's. The sample table records more than 650,000 distinct CDR3 sequences; around 11% of these occur just once. Approximately 0.46% of the sample is held by the ten biggest clonotypes. This clonotype was observed a handful of times. The antigen this receptor binds is unknown. No base quality values were provided; no much bigger clone lies one nucleotide off.

This TCR derives from a male donor with ankylosing spondylitis. Material for sequencing was blood, either unsorted or a sorted T cell fraction (not recorded which).

The DNA sequence is as follows: TGTGCCAGCAGCTTTAGCGGGGGAGGGAACAATGAGCAGTTCTTC. The encoded protein is CASSFSGGGNNEQFF. The sequence joins TRBV7-2 to TRBJ2-1, with 9 bases in between that match TRBD2. The germline V gene specifies SGHTA as CDR1 and FQGNSA as CDR2. From the cysteine up to the phenylalanine, the CDR3 has a length of 15 residues. Only the CDR3 DNA is retained, 45 bases long and in frame from the first base. The V end gives up 3 bases and the J end 5 bases, leaving 5 bases in the junction not matched to a gene.